These 4 T cell receptor beta chains were all obtained from the same sample, sequenced in a study of tumor-infiltrating lymphocytes in localized non-small cell lung cancer. Clones were sequenced by immunoSEQ multiplex PCR, and TCRdb holds only the in-frame ones, with some missing. The table lists about 15,000 clones, 70% to 90% of them singletons. Sequencing was done on a sample of uninvolved lung tissue not adjacent to the tumor. The origin of the receptors is a human donor with non-small cell lung cancer.

The chain joins TRBV5-1 to TRBJ2-7; 7 nucleotides align to TRBD1. The CDR3 consists of 11 residues. Germline CDR1 reads SGHRS; CDR2 reads YFSETQ. V gave up 2 bases and J gave up 11 bases; unmatched junction bases: 4. CDR3 nucleotides: TGCGCCAGCAGCTTTGACAGGGTGGAGTACTTC. Amino acid sequence: CASSFDRVEYF.

J is TRBJ2-1 and V is TRBV11-2; D is perhaps TRBD2 (5 bases). The CDR3 is made up of 15 amino acids. The germline V gene encodes CDR1 SGHAT and CDR2 FQNNGV. Trimming left V 5 bases short and J 0 bases short, with 11 bases between. This CDR3 is CASSPDYSSYNEQFF. The DNA of the CDR3 is TGTGCCAGCAGCCCTGACTATTCCTCCTACAATGAGCAGTTCTTC.

The chain links TRBV7-9 to TRBJ1-1; D call uncertain. Trimming stripped 5 bases from V and 2 bases from J, with 12 bases between. Germline-derived CDR1 and CDR2 are SEHNR and FQNEAQ (reference sequence). The CDR3 totals 14 residues. The CDR3 nucleotides are TGTGCCAGCAGCGCAGGAGAAGTTAACACTGAAGCTTTCTTT. This sequence encodes CASSAGEVNTEAFF.

This chain links TRBV2 with TRBJ2-2, with TRBD1 identical over 9 bases. The CDR3 consists of 16 residues. Germline-derived CDR1 and CDR2 are SNHLY and FYNNEI. V shed 4 bases, J shed 4 bases, and the junction held 7 bases outside the gene matches. CDR3 residues: CASSGGTGMGTGELFF. The DNA for the CDR3 is TGTGCCAGCAGTGGGGGGACAGGGATGGGCACCGGGGAGCTGTTTTTT.